Sequencing of this T cell receptor (beta chain) was carried out in a study of CD8 T cells in ankylosing spondylitis. Study-level points and caveats: Disease-associated clones were reportedly significantly overrepresented in matched ankylosing spondylitis synovial fluid.

Germline loops: CDR1 DFQATT, CDR2 SNEGSKA (reference sequence). The CDR3 runs to 19 residues. Germline trimming cut 0 bases from V and 2 bases from J; bases unmatched to any gene: 18. TCRdb reprocessed the 5' RACE reads with MiXCR, giving one entry per CDR3 protein. The profile shows around 120,000 distinct CDR3 sequences, roughly 8.8% of them singletons. Note on this clonotype: Its matching antigen is unknown.

The sequence was obtained from a male donor with ankylosing spondylitis or in good health (not recorded which). J is TRBJ2-7 and V is TRBV20-1; TRBD2 agrees at 8 bases. The sequencing input was blood, either unsorted or a sorted T cell fraction (not recorded which). CDR3 bases: TGCAGTGCTAGAGATCGTGGTCTAGCGGGTCGAACGAAGACCTACGAGCAGTACTTC. Translating it yields CSARDRGLAGRTKTYEQYF.